This T cell receptor (beta chain) was obtained from a study of T cell responses to AZD1222 COVID-19 vaccine. Study-wide background: Pooled together were second doses at about 4 or about 12 weeks. Regarding the study as a whole: White British people made up most donors, females outnumbered males, and clonal diversity was possibly underestimated. It was only after the peak T cell response that any repertoires were sampled. Targets within unmutated variant regions were reportedly found for nearly half of spike-specific TCRs.

This clone was picked up one time. As yet, its antigen is unknown. Germline-derived CDR1 and CDR2 are SGHTA and FQGTGA. V lost 2 bases and J 4 bases, leaving 11 bases between the germline ends. The CDR3 has 14 amino acids. Some clones are missing from TCRdb's copy, which holds only in-frame ones; the method was immunoSEQ multiplex PCR. The sample lists some 140,000 clones; 93% were seen once. V is TRBV7-3 and J is TRBJ2-5; D may be TRBD2 (6 bases). This TCR derives from an adult in good health. The starting material was peripheral blood, obtained on day 0 of AZD1222 vaccination. CDR3 residues: CASSLAGQGETQYF. The CDR3 nucleotides are TGTGCCAGCAGCTTAGCGGGGCAGGGAGAGACCCAGTACTTC.